These 8 T cell receptor beta chains were all obtained from the same sample, sequenced in a study of T-cell reconstitution after alpha-beta-depleted transplantation in children. Unique molecular identifiers were built into the TCRbeta library. TCRdb called the PCR reads again in MiXCR, with one record for every CDR3 protein. The sample has a few hundred thousand distinct CDR3 sequences, under 13% seen once; the top ten hold about 2.3%. Sequencing used PBMCs from the stem cell graft donor, obtained from the stem cell graft. The receptors shown here come from a human donor who donated a stem cell graft to a child with acute lymphoblastic leukemia.

In its sample, this clonotype was seen a few times. The chain combines TRBV12-3 or TRBV12-4 with TRBJ1-1; TRBD1 matches at 8 bases. The V gene end was trimmed by 6 bases and the J gene end by 1 base; junction bases not matched to a gene: 4. The CDR3 runs 14 residues. Here the CDR3 reads CASRRDRPNTEAFF. CDR3 nucleotide sequence: TGTGCCAGCAGACGGGACAGGCCGAACACTGAAGCTTTCTTT.

The CDR3 is CAISGTGFYGYTF. The CDR3 DNA is TGTGCCATCAGTGGGACGGGCTTCTATGGCTACACCTTC. The chain employs TRBV10-3 and TRBJ1-2, with D unresolved. CDR3 size: 13 residues. Germline loops: CDR1 ENHRY, CDR2 SYGVKD. V lost 4 bases, J lost 4 bases, and 10 bases lay in between.

In its sample, this clonotype was seen a few times. The chain has TRBV12-3 or TRBV12-4 and TRBJ2-5, with D unresolved. Trimming stripped 4 bases from V and 2 bases from J, with 5 bases between. This CDR3 comprises 12 residues. CDR3 bases: TGTGCCAGCAGTTGGACGCAAGAGACCCAGTACTTC. Its translation: CASSWTQETQYF.

This clonotype appeared a few times. V gene TRBV7-9 combines with J gene TRBJ2-1, with D uncertain. V was cut by 8 bases and J by 0 bases, with 17 bases left in between. Looked up from germline, CDR1 is SEHNR and CDR2 is FQNEAQ (reference sequence). The CDR3 sequence is 16 residues long. The CDR3, as DNA: TGTGCCAGCCCCAGGCGTGCGGAGAGCTCCTACAATGAGCAGTTCTTC. Its translation is CASPRRAESSYNEQFF.

This clonotype showed up just a few times. The genes are TRBV5-6 and TRBJ2-1; tentative D call: TRBD2 (5 bases). Germline loops: CDR1 SGHDT, CDR2 YYEEEE. The CDR3 runs to 15 residues. V was cut by 2 bases and J by 2 bases, with 11 bases left in between. The CDR3 DNA reads TGTGCCAGCAGCTTAAGCGGTGGGGCCTACAATGAGCAGTTCTTC. Its translation is CASSLSGGAYNEQFF. The full variable domain, its missing parts supplied by reference TRBV5-6 and TRBJ2-1, is DAGVTQSPTHLIKTRGQQVTLRCSPKSGHDTVSWYQQALGQGPQFIFQYYEEEERQRGNFPDRFSGHQFPNYSSELNVNALLLGDSALYLCASSLSGGAYNEQFFGPGTRLTVL.

Only a few counts were recorded for this clonotype. The CDR3 bases are TGCGCCAGCAGCCTTCTTCCGGGACAGGGCTATATTGGCAATCAGCCCCAGCATTTT. Amino acids: CASSLLPGQGYIGNQPQHF. The rearrangement joins TRBV5-1 to TRBJ1-5, with 9 positions matching TRBD1. Trimming took 4 bases from V and 2 from J; bases not matched to a gene: 16. The germline gives CDR1 SGHRS, CDR2 YFSETQ. This CDR3 is built from 19 residues.

This chain links TRBV18 with TRBJ2-3, with 9 bases fitting TRBD2. CDR1 and CDR2 (germline): KGHSH, LQKENI. The CDR3 covers 16 residues. V dropped 2 bases and J dropped 4; count of bases not matched to a gene: 7. In DNA, the CDR3 is TGTGCCAGCTCACCAGGCCTAGCGGGAACCGCAGATACGCAGTATTTT. Translation gives CASSPGLAGTADTQYF.

The chain links TRBV5-1 to TRBJ1-1, with no clear D. The V gene's germline CDR1 is SGHRS and CDR2 YFSETQ. The germline V and J ends were trimmed by 0 bases and 5 bases, with 8 bases remaining between them. This CDR3 has 13 residues. The CDR3 DNA reads TGCGCCAGCAGCTTGGGAGGGTCTACTGAAGCTTTCTTT. It is translated as CASSLGGSTEAFF.